The TCR beta chain described here comes from a study of cytomegalovirus exposure and HLA in healthy donors. Study summary: As an earlier analysis found, around 190 million T cells yielded approximately 100 million unique TCR beta sequences.

In the case of this clone: What it binds is unknown.

The CDR3 loop spans 16 amino acids. The ends were cut back, 1 base at V and 7 bases at J, with 17 bases in the middle. Germline V gene data show CDR1 as MNHEY and CDR2 as SMNVEV (reference sequence). Researchers ran the PCR with 60 Vbeta and 13 Jbeta primers. Some clones are missing from TCRdb's copy, which holds only in-frame ones; the method was immunoSEQ multiplex PCR. The repertoire has more than 150,000 clones, about 80% of them found once; the top ten carry roughly an eighth. Study findings and constraints: Researchers catalogued roughly 170 TCR beta chains as cytomegalovirus-associated. Some V segments, including TRBV6-2 and TRBV6-3, were excluded as indistinguishable.

All donors participated as healthy donors of bone marrow. The chain recombines TRBV27 with TRBJ2-1, with D perhaps matching TRBD2 (6 bases). This clonotype originated in a man over 45 in good health and CMV-seropositive. Input material: PBMCs. The CDR3: CASSLFLGGRGNEQFF. In DNA, the CDR3 is TGTGCCAGCAGTTTATTTTTGGGGGGTCGGGGAAATGAGCAGTTCTTC.